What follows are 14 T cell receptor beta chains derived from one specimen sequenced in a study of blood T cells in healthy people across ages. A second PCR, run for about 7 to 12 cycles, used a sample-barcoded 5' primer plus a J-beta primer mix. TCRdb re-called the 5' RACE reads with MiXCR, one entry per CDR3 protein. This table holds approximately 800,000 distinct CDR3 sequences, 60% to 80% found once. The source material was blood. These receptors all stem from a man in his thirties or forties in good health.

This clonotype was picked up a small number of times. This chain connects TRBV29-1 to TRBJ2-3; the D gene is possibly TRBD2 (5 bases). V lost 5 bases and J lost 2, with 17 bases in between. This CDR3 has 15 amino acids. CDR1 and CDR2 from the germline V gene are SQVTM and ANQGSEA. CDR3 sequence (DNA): TGCAGCGTTATGGGGTTCTCCGGGAACACAGATACGCAGTATTTT. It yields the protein CSVMGFSGNTDTQYF.

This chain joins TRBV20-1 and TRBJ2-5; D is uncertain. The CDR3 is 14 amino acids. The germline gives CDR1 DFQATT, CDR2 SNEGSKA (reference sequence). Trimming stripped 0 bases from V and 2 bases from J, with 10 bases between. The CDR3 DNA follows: TGCAGTGCTAGAGATCTCAGAATACAAGAGACCCAGTACTTC. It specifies CSARDLRIQETQYF.

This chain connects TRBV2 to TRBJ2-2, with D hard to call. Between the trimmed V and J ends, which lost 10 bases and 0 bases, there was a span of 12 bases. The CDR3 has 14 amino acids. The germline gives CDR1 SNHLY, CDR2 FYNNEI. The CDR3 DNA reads TGTGCCACCCCGGGCAGCACGAACACCGGGGAGCTGTTTTTT. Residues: CATPGSTNTGELFF.

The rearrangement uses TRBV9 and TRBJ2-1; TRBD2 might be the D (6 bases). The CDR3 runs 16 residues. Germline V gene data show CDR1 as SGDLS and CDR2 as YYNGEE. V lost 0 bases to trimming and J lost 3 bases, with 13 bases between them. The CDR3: CASSVEALANYNEQFF. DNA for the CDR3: TGTGCCAGCAGCGTAGAGGCCCTAGCGAACTACAATGAGCAGTTCTTC.

DNA of the CDR3: TGTGCCAGCAGCTTCACCGGGACAGATTACAATGAGCAGTTCTTC. It specifies CASSFTGTDYNEQFF. V is TRBV7-2 and J is TRBJ2-1; 7 bases line up with TRBD1. This CDR3 region has 15 residues. Trimming at V came to 3 bases and at J to 4 bases, leaving 6 bases not matched to a gene. Germline values: CDR1 SGHTA, CDR2 FQGNSA.

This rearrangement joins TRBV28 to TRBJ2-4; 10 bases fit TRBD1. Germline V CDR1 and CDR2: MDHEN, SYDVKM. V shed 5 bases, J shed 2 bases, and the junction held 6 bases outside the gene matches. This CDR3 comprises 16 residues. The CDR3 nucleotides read TGTGCCAGCAGTCACTGGACAGGGGGATCCAAAAACATTCAGTACTTC. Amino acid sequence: CASSHWTGGSKNIQYF.

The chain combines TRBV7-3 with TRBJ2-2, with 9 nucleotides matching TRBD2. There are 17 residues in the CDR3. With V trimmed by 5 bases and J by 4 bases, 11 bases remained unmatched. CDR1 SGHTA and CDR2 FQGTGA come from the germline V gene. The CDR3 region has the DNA TGTGCCAGCAGCCCCGCTTATTTAGCGGGGGTCACCGGGGAGCTGTTTTTT. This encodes CASSPAYLAGVTGELFF.

The CDR3 DNA is TGCGCCAGCAGCCAGCGTCCGGGGGAGGGGGAGACCCAGTACTTC. It codes for CASSQRPGEGETQYF. The J gene is TRBJ2-4, the V gene TRBV4-3; 7 bases map to TRBD2. The closer fit of TRBJ2-5 to the DNA end suggests the J call may be wrong. This CDR3 contains 15 residues. From germline, CDR1 is LGHNA and CDR2 YSLEER.

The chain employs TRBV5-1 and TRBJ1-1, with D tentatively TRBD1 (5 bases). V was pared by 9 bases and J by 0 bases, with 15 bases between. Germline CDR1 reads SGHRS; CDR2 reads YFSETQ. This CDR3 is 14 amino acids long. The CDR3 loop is CATRKTDLNTEAFF. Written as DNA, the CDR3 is TGCGCCACCAGAAAGACAGACTTGAACACTGAAGCTTTCTTT.

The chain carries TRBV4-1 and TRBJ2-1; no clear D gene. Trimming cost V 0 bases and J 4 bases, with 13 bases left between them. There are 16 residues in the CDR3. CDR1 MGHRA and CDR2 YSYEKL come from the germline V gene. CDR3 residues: CASSQDPQSPYNEQFF. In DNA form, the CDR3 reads TGCGCCAGCAGCCAAGATCCCCAGTCCCCTTACAATGAGCAGTTCTTC.

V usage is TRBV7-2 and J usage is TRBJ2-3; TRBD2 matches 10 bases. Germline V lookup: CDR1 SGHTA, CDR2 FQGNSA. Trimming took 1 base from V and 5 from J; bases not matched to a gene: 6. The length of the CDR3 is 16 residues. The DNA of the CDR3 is TGTGCCAGCAGCTTAGTCGCTAGCGGGGGCCAAGATACGCAGTATTTT. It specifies CASSLVASGGQDTQYF.

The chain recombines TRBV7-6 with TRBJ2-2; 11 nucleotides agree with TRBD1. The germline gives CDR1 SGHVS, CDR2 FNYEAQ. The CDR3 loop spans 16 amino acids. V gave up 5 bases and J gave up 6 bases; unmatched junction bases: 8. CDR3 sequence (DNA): TGTGCCAGCAGCCCAGGACAGGGGGCATATTCCGGGGAGCTGTTTTTT. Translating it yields CASSPGQGAYSGELFF.

For the CDR3, the DNA is TGCGCCAGCAGCTTGGGTCCTGGCGGCAATCAGCCCCAGCATTTT. Its translation is CASSLGPGGNQPQHF. J is TRBJ1-5 and V is TRBV5-1; D not certain. V lost 0 bases, J lost 2 bases, and 9 bases lay in between. Germline V gene data show CDR1 as SGHRS and CDR2 as YFSETQ. CDR3 size: 15 residues.

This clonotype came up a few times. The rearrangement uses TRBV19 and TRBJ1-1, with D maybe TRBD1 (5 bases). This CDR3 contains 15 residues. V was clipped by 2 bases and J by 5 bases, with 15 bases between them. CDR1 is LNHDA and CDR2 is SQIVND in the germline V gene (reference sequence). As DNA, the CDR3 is TGTGCCAGTAGTATATCGCCGACCGGGGGGACTGAAGCTTTCTTT. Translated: CASSISPTGGTEAFF.